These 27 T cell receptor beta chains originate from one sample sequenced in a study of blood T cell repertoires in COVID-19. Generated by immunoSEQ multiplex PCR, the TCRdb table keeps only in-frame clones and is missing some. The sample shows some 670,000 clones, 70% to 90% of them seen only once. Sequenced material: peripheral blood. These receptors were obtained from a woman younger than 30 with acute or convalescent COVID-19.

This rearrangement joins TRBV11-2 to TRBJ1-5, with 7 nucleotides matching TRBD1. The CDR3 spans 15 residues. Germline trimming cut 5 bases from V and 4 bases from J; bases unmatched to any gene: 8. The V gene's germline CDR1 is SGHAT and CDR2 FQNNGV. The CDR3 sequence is CASSLSGTDNQPQHF. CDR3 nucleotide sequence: TGTGCCAGCAGCCTGTCCGGGACAGATAATCAGCCCCAGCATTTT.

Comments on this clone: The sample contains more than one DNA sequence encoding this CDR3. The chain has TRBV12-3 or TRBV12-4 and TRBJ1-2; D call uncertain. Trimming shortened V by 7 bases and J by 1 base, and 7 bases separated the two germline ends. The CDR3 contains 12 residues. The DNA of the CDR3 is TGTGCCAGCACAGGACTTAACTATGGCTACACCTTC. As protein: CASTGLNYGYTF.

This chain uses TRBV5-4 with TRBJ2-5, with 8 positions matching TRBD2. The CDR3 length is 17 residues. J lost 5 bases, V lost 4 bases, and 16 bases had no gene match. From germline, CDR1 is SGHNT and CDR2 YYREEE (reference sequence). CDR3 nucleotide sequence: TGTGCCAGCAGCCTTCTGCTCAGGGACCGGGGGGGGGAGACCCAGTACTTC. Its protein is CASSLLLRDRGGETQYF.

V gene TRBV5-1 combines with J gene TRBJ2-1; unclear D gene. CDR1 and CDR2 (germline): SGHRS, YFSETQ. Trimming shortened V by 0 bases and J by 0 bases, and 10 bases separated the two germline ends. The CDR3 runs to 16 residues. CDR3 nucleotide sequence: TGCGCCAGCAGCTTGGTTGACTTCTTCTCCTACAATGAGCAGTTCTTC. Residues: CASSLVDFFSYNEQFF. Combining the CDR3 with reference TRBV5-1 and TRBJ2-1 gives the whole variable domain KAGVTQTPRYLIKTRGQQVTLSCSPISGHRSVSWYQQTPGQGLQFLFEYFSETQRNKGNFPGRFSGRQFSNSRSEMNVSTLELGDSALYLCASSLVDFFSYNEQFFGPGTRLTVL.

As DNA, the CDR3 is TGTGCCAGCAGCTCGACAGGGAACAGTAACTGGGGCTACACCTTC. This sequence encodes CASSSTGNSNWGYTF. The chain uses TRBV5-6 and TRBJ1-2; the match to TRBD1 covers 7 bases. V shed 3 bases and J 8 bases; nucleotides not matched to a gene: 13. This CDR3 is built from 15 residues. Per germline, CDR1 SGHDT and CDR2 YYEEEE.

CDR3 in amino acids: CASSKSVVGRDSPNYGYTF. CDR3 nucleotide sequence: TGTGCCAGCAGCAAAAGTGTGGTGGGCAGGGATTCCCCTAACTATGGCTACACCTTC. V gene TRBV4-2 combines with J gene TRBJ1-2; D may be TRBD1 (5 bases). The V end lost 5 bases, the J end lost 0 bases, and 25 bases lay between the germline ends. CDR1 is LGHNA, CDR2 YNFKEQ, per germline. CDR3 length: 19 residues.

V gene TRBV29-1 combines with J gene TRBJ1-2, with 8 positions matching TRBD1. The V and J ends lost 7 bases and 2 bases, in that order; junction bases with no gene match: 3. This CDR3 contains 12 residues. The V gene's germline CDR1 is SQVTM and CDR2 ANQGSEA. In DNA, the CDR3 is TGCAGCGCGACAGGGGAAAACTATGGCTACACCTTC. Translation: CSATGENYGYTF.

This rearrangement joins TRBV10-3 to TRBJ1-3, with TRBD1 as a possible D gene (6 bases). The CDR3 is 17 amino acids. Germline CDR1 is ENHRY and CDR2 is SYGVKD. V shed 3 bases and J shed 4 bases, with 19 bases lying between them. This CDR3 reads CAISEAGAILSGNTIYF. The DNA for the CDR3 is TGTGCCATCAGTGAAGCAGGGGCTATCTTATCGGGAAACACCATATATTTT.

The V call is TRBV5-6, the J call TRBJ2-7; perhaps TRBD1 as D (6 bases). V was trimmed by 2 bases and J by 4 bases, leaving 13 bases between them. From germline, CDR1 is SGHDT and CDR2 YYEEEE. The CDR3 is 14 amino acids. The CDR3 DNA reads TGTGCCAGCAGCTTTATACGGACAGATTACGAGCAGTACTTC. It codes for CASSFIRTDYEQYF.

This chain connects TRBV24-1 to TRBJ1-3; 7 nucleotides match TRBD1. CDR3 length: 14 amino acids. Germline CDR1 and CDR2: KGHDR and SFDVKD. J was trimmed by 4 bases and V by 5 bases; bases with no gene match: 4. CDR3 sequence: CATSGGTDGNTIYF. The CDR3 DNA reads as TGTGCCACCAGTGGTGGGACAGACGGAAACACCATATATTTT.

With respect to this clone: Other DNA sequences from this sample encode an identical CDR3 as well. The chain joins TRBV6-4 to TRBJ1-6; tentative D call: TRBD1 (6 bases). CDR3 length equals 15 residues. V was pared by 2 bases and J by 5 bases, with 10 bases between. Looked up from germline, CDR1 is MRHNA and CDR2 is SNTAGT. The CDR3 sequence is CASSDGAGDNSPLHF. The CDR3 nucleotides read TGTGCCAGCAGTGACGGGGCAGGGGATAATTCACCCCTCCACTTT.

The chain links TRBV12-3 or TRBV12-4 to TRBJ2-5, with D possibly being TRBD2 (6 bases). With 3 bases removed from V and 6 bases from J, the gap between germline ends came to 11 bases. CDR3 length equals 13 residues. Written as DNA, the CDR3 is TGTGCCAGCAGTTTTTGGGGGGTGAAGACCCAGTACTTC. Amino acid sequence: CASSFWGVKTQYF.

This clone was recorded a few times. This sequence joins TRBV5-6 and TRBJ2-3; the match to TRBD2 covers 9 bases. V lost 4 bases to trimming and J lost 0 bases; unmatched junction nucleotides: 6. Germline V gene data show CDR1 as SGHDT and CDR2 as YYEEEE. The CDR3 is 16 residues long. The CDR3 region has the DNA TGTGCCAGCAGCCCAGGCGGGGGGGCCAGCACAGATACGCAGTATTTT. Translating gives CASSPGGGASTDTQYF.

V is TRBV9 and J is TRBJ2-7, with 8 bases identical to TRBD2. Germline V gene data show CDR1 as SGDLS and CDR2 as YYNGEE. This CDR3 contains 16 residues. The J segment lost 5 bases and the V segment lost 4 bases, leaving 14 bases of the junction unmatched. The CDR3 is CASSPGPPGGPNEQYF. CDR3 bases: TGTGCCAGCAGCCCCGGCCCGCCGGGGGGGCCTAACGAGCAGTACTTC.

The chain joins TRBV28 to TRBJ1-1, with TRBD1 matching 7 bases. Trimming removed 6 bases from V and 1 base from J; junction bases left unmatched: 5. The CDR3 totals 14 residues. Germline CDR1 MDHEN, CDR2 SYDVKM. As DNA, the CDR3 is TGTGCCAGCAGCCCGGGACAGCAGAACACTGAAGCTTTCTTT. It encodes CASSPGQQNTEAFF.

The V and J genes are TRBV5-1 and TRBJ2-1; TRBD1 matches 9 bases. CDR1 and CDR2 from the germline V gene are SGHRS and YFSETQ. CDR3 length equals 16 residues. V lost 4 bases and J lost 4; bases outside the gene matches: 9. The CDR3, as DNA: TGCGCCAGCAGCGTGCCCACCGGGACAGGGTACAATGAGCAGTTCTTC. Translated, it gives CASSVPTGTGYNEQFF.

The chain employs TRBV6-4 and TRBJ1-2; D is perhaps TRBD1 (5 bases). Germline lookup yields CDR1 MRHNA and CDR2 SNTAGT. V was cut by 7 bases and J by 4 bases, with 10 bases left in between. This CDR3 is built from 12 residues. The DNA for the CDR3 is TGTGCCAGCAAAGCCGGGGGCTATGGCTACACCTTC. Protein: CASKAGGYGYTF.

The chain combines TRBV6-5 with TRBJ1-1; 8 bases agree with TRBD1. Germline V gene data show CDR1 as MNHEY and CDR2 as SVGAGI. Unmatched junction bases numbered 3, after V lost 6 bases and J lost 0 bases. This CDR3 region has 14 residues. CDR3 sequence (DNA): TGTGCCAGCAGGTTACAGGGGGTGAACACTGAAGCTTTCTTT. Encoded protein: CASRLQGVNTEAFF.

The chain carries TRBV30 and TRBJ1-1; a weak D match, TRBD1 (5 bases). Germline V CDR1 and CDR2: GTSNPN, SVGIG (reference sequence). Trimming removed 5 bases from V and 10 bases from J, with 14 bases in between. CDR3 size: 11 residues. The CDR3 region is CAWARGSAAFF. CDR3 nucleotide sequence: TGTGCCTGGGCGCGGGGGTCCGCAGCTTTCTTT.

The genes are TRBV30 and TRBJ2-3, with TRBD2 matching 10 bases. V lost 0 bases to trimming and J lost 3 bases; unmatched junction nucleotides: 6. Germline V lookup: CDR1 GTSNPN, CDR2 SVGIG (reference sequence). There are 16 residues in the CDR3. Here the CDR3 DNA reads TGTGCCTGGAGTGTGGGTAGCGGGGGGCCAACAGATACGCAGTATTTT. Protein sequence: CAWSVGSGGPTDTQYF. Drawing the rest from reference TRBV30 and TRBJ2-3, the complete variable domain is SQTIHQWPATLVQPVGSPLSLECTVEGTSNPNLYWYRQAAGRGLQLLFYSVGIGQISSEVPQNLSASRPQDRQFILSSKKLLLSDSGFYLCAWSVGSGGPTDTQYFGPGTRLTVL.

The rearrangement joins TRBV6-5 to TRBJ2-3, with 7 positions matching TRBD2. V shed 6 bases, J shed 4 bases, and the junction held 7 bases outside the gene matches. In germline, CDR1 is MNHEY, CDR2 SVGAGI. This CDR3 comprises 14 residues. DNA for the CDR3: TGTGCCAGCAGCGGAGCGGGGAGGGCAGATACGCAGTATTTT. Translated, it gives CASSGAGRADTQYF.

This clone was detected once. CDR3 nucleotides: TGTGCCAGCAGGGACAGGGACCTTCAGCCCCAGCATTTT. Translation gives CASRDRDLQPQHF. This chain uses TRBV2 with TRBJ1-5; TRBD1 matches 8 bases. This CDR3 is 13 amino acids long. Germline trimming cut 6 bases from V and 6 bases from J; bases unmatched to any gene: 4. Looked up from germline, CDR1 is SNHLY and CDR2 is FYNNEI.

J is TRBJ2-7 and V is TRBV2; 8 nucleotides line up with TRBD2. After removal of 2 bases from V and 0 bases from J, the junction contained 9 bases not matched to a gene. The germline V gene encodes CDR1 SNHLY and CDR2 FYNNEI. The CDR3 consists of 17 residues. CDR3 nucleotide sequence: TGTGCCAGCAGTGAATTCCGGGAGGGCTCCTACTCCTACGAGCAGTACTTC. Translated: CASSEFREGSYSYEQYF.

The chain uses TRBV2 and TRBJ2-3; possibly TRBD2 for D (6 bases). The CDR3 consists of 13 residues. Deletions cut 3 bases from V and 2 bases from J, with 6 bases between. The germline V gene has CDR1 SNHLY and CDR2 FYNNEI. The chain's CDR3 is CASSEGLTDTQYF. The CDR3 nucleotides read TGTGCCAGCAGTGAGGGACTCACAGATACGCAGTATTTT.

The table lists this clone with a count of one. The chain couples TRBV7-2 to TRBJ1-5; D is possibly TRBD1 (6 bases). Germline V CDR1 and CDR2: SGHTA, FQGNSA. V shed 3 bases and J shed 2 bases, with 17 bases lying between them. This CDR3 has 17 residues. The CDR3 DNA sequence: TGTGCCAGCAGCTTGATCAATGAAGGGGGAGGCAATCAGCCCCAGCATTTT. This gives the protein CASSLINEGGGNQPQHF.

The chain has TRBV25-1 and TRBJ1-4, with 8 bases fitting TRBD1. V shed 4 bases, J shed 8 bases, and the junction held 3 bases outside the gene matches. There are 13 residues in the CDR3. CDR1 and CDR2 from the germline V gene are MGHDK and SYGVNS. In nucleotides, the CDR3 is TGTGCCAGCAGTGGGAGACAGGGGGAAAAACTGTTTTTT. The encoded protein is CASSGRQGEKLFF.

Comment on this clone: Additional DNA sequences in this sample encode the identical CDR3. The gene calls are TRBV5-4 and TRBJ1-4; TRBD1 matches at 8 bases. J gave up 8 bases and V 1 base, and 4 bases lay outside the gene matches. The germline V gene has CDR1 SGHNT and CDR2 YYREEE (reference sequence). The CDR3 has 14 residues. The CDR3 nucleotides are TGTGCCAGCAGCTTGCAGGGGGCTGGGGAAAAACTGTTTTTT. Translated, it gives CASSLQGAGEKLFF.